Sequencing of this T cell receptor (beta chain) was carried out in a study of T cells in Graves' hyperthyroidism and ophthalmopathy. This clonotype was detected ten times or more. Amplified TCR beta CDR3 regions came from RNA transcripts. Researchers ran a first-round RT-PCR on the TCR CDR3 using the HTBI primer set. MiXCR, run by TCRdb on the multiplex PCR reads, gives a single entry per CDR3 protein. The sample consists of about 400,000 distinct CDR3 sequences, roughly 15% of them appearing once. The TCR comes from a man aged 18-30 years with Graves' ophthalmopathy. The specimen was blood.

CDR3: CASSPSPLDKTNTGELFF. CDR3 DNA: TGCGCCAGCAGCCCTTCCCCCCTGGACAAGACGAACACCGGGGAGCTGTTTTTT. The V and J genes are TRBV4-1 and TRBJ2-2; D perhaps matches TRBD1 (5 bases). The germline gives CDR1 MGHRA, CDR2 YSYEKL. Between the trimmed V and J ends, which lost 4 bases and 0 bases, there was a span of 18 bases. CDR3 length equals 18 residues.